In this sample, the clone carrying this T cell receptor beta chain turned up a few times. The antigen remains unidentified. At one end the junction does not follow the germline gene, possibly because of a read error. Germline CDR1 and CDR2: MGHRA and YSYEKL. There are 14 residues in the CDR3. Whether given at about 4 or about 12 weeks, second doses were pooled. The data belong to a study of T cell responses to AZD1222 COVID-19 vaccine. Study conclusions and caveats: The study identified only six AZD1222 recipients as seropositive at baseline. Within unmutated variant regions lay the reported targets of nearly half of spike-specific TCRs. At 160-218 and 743-854, vaccine-associated CD4 TCRs were dominant, and they spanned spike.

TCRdb's copy holds only in-frame clones and misses some; the assay was immunoSEQ multiplex PCR. The data hold around 71,000 clones, with under 90% observed a single time. Here the sequenced sample was peripheral blood, taken 28 days after the second AZD1222 dose. The chain has TRBV4-1 and TRBJ2-7; D might be TRBD1 (6 bases). This TCR was recovered from an adult who received the AZD1222 COVID-19 vaccine. The CDR3 loop reads CASSLTPSGTQRSF. The CDR3, as DNA: TGCGCCAGCAGCCTTACTCCATCCGGGACACAGAGATCCTTC.